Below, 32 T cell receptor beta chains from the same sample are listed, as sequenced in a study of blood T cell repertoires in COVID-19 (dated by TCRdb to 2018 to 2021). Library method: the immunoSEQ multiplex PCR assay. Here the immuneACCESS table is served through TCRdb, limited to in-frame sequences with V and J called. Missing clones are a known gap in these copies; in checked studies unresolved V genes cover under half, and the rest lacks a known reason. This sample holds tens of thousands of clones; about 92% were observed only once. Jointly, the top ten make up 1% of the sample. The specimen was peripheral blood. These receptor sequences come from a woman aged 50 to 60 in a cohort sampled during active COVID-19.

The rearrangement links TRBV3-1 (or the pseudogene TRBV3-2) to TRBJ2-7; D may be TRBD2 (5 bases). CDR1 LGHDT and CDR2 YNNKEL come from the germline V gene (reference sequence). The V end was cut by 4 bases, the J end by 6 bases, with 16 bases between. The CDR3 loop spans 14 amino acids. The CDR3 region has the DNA TGTGCCAGCAGCCGGGGATCCGCCGGGATCGAGCAGTACTTC. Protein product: CASSRGSAGIEQYF.

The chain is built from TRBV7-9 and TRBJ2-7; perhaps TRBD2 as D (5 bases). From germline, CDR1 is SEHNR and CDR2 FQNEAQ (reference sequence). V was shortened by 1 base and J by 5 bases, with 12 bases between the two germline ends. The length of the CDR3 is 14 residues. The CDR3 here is CASSLGSGSNEQYF. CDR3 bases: TGTGCCAGCAGCTTAGGATCGGGATCTAACGAGCAGTACTTC.

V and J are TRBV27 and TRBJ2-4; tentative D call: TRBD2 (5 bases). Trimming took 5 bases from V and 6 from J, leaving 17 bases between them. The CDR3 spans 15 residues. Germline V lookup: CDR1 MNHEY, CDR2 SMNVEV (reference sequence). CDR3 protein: CASSPRAGGLNIQYF. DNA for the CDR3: TGTGCCAGCAGTCCGAGGGCAGGTGGCCTAAACATTCAGTACTTC.

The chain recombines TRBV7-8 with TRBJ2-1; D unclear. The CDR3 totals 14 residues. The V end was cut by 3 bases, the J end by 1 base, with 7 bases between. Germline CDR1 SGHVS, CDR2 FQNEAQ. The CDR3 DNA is TGTGCCAGCAGCTTCACAATTTCCTACAATGAGCAGTTCTTC. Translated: CASSFTISYNEQFF.

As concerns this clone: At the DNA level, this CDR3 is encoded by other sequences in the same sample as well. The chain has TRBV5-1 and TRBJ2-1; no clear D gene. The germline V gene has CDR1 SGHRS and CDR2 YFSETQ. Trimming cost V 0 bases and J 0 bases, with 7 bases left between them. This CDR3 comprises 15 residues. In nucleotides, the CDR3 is TGCGCCAGCAGCTTGGGGGCAAGCTCCTACAATGAGCAGTTCTTC. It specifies CASSLGASSYNEQFF.

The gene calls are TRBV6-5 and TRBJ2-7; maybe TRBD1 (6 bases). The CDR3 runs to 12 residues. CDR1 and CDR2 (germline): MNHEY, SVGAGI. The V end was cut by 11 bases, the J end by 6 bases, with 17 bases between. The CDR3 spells CALGRTGREQYF. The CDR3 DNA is TGTGCCTTGGGGAGAACAGGGCGCGAGCAGTACTTC.

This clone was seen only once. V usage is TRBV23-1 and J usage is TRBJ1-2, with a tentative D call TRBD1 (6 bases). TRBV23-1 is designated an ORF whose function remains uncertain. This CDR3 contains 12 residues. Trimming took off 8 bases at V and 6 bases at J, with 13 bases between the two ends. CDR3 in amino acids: CASVWQGHGYTF. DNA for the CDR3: TGCGCCAGCGTATGGCAGGGGCATGGCTACACCTTC.

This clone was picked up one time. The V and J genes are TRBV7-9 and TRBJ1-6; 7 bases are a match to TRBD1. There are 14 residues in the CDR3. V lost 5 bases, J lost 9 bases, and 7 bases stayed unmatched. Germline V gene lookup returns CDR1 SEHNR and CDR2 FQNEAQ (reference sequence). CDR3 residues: CASSPDRVGSPLHF. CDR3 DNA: TGTGCCAGCAGCCCCGACAGGGTCGGTTCACCCCTCCACTTT.

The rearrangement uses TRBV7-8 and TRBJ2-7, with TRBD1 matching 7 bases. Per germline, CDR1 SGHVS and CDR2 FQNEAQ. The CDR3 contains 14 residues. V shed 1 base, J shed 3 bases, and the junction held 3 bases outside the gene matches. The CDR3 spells CASSLDRGSYEQYF. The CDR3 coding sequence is TGTGCCAGCAGCTTAGACAGGGGTAGCTACGAGCAGTACTTC. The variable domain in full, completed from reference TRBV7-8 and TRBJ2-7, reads GAGVSQSPRYKVAKRGQDVALRCDPISGHVSLFWYQQALGQGPEFLTYFQNEAQLDKSGLPSDRFFAERPEGSVSTLKIQRTQQEDSAVYLCASSLDRGSYEQYFGPGTRLTVT.

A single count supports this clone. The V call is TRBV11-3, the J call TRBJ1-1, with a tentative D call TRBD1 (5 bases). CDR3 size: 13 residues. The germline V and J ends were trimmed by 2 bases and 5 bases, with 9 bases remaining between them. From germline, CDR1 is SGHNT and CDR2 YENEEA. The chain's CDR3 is CASSLSQGTEAFF. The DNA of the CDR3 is TGTGCCAGCAGCTTAAGTCAGGGAACTGAAGCTTTCTTT.

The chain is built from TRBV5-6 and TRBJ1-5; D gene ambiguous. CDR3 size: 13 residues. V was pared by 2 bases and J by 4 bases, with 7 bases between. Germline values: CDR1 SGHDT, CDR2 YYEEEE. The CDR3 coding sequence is TGTGCCAGCAGCTTTTCCGGGAATCAGCCCCAGCATTTT. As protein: CASSFSGNQPQHF. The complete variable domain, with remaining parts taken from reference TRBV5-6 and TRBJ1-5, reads DAGVTQSPTHLIKTRGQQVTLRCSPKSGHDTVSWYQQALGQGPQFIFQYYEEEERQRGNFPDRFSGHQFPNYSSELNVNALLLGDSALYLCASSFSGNQPQHFGDGTRLSIL.

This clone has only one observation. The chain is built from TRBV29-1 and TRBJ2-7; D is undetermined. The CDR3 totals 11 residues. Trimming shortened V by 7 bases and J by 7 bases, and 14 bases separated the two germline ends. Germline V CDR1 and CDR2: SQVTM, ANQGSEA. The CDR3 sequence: CSAAESWEQYF. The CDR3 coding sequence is TGCAGCGCCGCCGAGTCCTGGGAGCAGTACTTC.

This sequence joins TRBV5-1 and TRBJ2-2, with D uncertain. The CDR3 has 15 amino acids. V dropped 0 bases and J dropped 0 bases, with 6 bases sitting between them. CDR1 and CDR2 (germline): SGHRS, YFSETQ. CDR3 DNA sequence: TGCGCCAGCAGCTTGGGACATGCGAACACCGGGGAGCTGTTTTTT. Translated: CASSLGHANTGELFF.

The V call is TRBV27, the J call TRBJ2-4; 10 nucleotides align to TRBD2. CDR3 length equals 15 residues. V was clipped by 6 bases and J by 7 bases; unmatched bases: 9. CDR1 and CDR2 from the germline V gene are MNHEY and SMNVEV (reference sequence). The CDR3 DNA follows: TGTGCCAGCAGCCAGATAGCGGGAGGACCCAACATTCAGTACTTC. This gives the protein CASSQIAGGPNIQYF.

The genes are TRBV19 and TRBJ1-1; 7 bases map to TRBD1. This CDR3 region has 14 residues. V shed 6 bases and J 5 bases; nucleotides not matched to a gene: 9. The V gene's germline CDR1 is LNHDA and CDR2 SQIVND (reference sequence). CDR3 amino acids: CASSNRGGRTEAFF. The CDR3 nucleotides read TGTGCCAGTAGCAACAGGGGCGGAAGAACTGAAGCTTTCTTT.

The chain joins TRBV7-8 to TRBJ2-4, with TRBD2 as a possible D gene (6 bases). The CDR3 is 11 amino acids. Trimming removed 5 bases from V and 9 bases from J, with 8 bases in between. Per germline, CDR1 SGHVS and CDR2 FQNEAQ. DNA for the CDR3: TGTGCCAGCAGCCGGGAGATCATTCAGTACTTC. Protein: CASSREIIQYF.

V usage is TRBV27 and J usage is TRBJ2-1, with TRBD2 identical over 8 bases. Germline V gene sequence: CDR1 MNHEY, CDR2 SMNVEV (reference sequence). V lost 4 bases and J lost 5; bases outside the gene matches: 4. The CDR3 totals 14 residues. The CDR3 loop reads CASSSLAENNEQFF. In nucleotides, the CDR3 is TGTGCCAGCAGTTCACTAGCGGAGAACAATGAGCAGTTCTTC.

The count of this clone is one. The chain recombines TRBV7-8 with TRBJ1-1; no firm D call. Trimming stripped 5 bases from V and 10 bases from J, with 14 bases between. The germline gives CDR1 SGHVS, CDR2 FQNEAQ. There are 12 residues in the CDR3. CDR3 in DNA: TGTGCCAGCAGCCGCGGTCTTCCGGGAGCTTTCTTT. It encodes CASSRGLPGAFF.

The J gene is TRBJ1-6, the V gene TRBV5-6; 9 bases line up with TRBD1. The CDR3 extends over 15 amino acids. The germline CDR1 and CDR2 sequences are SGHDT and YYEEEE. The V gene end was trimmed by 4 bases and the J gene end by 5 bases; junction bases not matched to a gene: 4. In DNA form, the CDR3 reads TGTGCCAGCAGCGTCGGGACAGGGCATAATTCACCCCTCCACTTT. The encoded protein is CASSVGTGHNSPLHF.

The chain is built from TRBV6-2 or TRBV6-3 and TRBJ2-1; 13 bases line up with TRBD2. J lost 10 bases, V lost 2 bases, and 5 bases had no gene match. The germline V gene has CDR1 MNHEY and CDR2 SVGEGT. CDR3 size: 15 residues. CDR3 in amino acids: CASSYDGLAGVEQFF. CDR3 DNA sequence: TGTGCCAGCAGTTACGACGGACTAGCGGGAGTAGAGCAGTTCTTC.

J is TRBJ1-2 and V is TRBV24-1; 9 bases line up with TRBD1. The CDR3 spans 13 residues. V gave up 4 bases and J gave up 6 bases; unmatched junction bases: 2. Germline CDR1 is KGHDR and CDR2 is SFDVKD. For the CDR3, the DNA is TGTGCCACCAGTGAGGGACAGGGTAATGGCTACACCTTC. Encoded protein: CATSEGQGNGYTF.

The CDR3 protein is CAISKGTSGQETQYF. In nucleotides, the CDR3 is TGTGCCATCAGTAAGGGGACTAGCGGGCAAGAGACCCAGTACTTC. The chain uses TRBV10-3 and TRBJ2-5; TRBD2 matches 12 bases. Germline-derived CDR1 and CDR2 are ENHRY and SYGVKD. Unmatched junction bases numbered 3, after V lost 5 bases and J lost 2 bases. The CDR3 runs to 15 residues.

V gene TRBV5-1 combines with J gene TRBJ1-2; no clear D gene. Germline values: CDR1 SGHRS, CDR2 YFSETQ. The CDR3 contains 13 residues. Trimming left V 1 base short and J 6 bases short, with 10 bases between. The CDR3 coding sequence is TGCGCCAGCAGCTTGACATCGACTGATGGCTACACCTTC. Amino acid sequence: CASSLTSTDGYTF.

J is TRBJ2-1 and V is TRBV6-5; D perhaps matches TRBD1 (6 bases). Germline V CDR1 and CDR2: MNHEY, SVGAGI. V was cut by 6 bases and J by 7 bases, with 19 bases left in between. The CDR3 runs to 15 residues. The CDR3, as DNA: TGTGCCAGCAGCTCCGACTGGGGGCTTTATAATGAGCAGTTCTTC. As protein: CASSSDWGLYNEQFF.

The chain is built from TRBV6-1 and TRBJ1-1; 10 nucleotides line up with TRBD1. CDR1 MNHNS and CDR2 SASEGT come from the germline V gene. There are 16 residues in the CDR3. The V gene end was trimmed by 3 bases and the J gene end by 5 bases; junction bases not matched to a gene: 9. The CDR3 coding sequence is TGTGCCAGCAGTGAGAGGCGACAGGGGGCTGGAACTGAAGCTTTCTTT. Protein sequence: CASSERRQGAGTEAFF.

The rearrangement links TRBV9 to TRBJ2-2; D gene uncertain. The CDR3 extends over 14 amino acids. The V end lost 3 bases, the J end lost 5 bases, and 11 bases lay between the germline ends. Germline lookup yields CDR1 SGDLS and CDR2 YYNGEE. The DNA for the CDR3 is TGTGCCAGCAGCGCCACGACAAGTACCGGGGAGCTGTTTTTT. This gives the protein CASSATTSTGELFF. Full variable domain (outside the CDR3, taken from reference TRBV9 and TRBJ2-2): DSGVTQTPKHLITATGQRVTLRCSPRSGDLSVYWYQQSLDQGLQFLIQYYNGEERAKGNILERFSAQQFPDLHSELNLSSLELGDSALYFCASSATTSTGELFFGEGSRLTVL.

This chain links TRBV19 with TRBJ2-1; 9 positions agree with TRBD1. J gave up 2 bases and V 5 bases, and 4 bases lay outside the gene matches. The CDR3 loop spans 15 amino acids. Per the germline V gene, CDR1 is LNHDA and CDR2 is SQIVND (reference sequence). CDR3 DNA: TGTGCCAGTAGTCCCGACAGGGGGACCTACAATGAGCAGTTCTTC. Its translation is CASSPDRGTYNEQFF.

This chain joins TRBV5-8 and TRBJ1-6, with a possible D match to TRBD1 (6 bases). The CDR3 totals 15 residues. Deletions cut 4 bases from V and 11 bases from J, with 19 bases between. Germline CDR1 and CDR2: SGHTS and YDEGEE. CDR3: CASSRAIAGVAPLHF. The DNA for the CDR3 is TGTGCCAGCAGCCGCGCTATCGCAGGGGTAGCACCCCTCCACTTT.

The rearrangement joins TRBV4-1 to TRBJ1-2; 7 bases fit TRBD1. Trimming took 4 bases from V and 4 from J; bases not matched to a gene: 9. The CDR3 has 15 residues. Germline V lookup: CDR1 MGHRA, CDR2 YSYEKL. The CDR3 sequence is CASSLQGQAPYGYTF. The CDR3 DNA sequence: TGCGCCAGCAGCCTCCAAGGACAGGCACCCTATGGCTACACCTTC.

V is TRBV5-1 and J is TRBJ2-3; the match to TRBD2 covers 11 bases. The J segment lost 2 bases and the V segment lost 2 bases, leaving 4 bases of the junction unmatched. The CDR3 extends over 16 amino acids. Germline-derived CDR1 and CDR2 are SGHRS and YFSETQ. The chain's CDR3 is CASSFRLAGSTDTQYF. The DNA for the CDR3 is TGCGCCAGCAGCTTCCGACTAGCGGGGTCCACAGATACGCAGTATTTT. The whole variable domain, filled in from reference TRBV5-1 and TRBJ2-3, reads KAGVTQTPRYLIKTRGQQVTLSCSPISGHRSVSWYQQTPGQGLQFLFEYFSETQRNKGNFPGRFSGRQFSNSRSEMNVSTLELGDSALYLCASSFRLAGSTDTQYFGPGTRLTVL.

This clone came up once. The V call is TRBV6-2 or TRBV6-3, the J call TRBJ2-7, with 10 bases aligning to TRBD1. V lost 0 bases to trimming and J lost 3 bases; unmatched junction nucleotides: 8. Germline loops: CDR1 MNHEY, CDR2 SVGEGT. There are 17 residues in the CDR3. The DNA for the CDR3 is TGTGCCAGCAGTTACTCGAGAGATGGGACAGGGGTCTACGAGCAGTACTTC. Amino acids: CASSYSRDGTGVYEQYF.

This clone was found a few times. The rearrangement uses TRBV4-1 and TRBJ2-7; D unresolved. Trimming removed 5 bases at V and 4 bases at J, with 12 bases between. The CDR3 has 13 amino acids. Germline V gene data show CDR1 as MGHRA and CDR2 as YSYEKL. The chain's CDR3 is CASSDGASYEQYF. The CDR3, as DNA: TGCGCCAGCAGCGACGGAGCGTCGTACGAGCAGTACTTC.